This TCR beta chain was profiled in a study of blood T cell repertoires in COVID-19. Study-level information: T cells, B-cell-depleted T cells, or PBMCs provided the cDNA or gDNA that served as material.

This clone has just one count. Study processing details: From reference gene primer amplification, estimates of nucleated cell counts were derived. The assay was immunoSEQ multiplex PCR, and TCRdb's table has in-frame clones only and misses some. V, J and clone size are those of that table, while D and trimming were read from the DNA. The data contain 200,000 to 250,000 clones, 70% to 90% of them singletons. The CDR3 length is 15 residues. Germline CDR1 reads ENHRY; CDR2 reads SYGVKD. The ends lost 10 bases at V and 2 bases at J; junction bases unmatched: 9. The TCR sequence derives from a young woman who had recovered from COVID-19. The chain recombines TRBV10-3 with TRBJ2-3, with 10 bases identical to TRBD2. Sample: peripheral blood. CDR3 in amino acids: CATSTAGGITDTQYF. CDR3 nucleotides: TGTGCCACATCAACAGCGGGAGGGATCACAGATACGCAGTATTTT.